The text below deals with one TCR beta chain. In its sample, this clonotype was seen a few times. Its antigen target is currently unknown. The sample holds no much larger clone one base away, and base qualities are not on file. These data come from a study of post-analysis software for immune sequencing data (dated by TCRdb to the mid-2010s). Describing the broader study: Relapsing-remitting, secondary progressive and progressive-relapsing multiple sclerosis were recorded as disease courses, and subtype annotation was lacking for some patients. A subset of samples was prepared in parallel using single-end sample barcoding, then pooled and co-amplified after Illumina adapter ligation. The patient repertoires were set against approximately 10 previously published healthy control repertoires from donors whose ages ranged from roughly 6 to 27 years. General study outcomes and caveats: Significantly higher frequencies in patients than in controls were found for several TRBV segments, including TRBV5-6, TRBV5-1 and TRBV20-1. Compared with controls, multiple sclerosis patients had significantly lower normalized Chao1 diversity, a finding suggesting substantial peripheral T-cell clonal expansion. The control group was slightly older than the multiple sclerosis patient group. Direct clustering with F measure showed strong co-clustering of samples prepared in the same batch, prompting a batch-effect correction.

Receptors were amplified or captured by PCR. Data came from an Illumina HiSeq 2500. Unique molecular identifiers were incorporated into TCR beta cDNA libraries to reduce PCR and sequencing biases. Per 1 to 10 million input T cells, roughly 500,000 cDNA molecules were obtained, such that each molecule approximated one T cell. Patient libraries were prepared and sequenced with the same protocol used for the earlier healthy control dataset. Samples belonging to the same batch were prepared together, multiplexed and sequenced on a shared HiSeq lane. The authors' pipeline ran thus. Raw barcoded reads were processed with MIGEC, discarding single-read molecular identifier groups before consensus assembly and CDR3 extraction. Clonotype tables were post-analysed with VDJtools, and diversity was normalized by down-sampling all datasets to the smallest sample size. Repertoire overlap clustering matched CDR3 amino acid but not nucleotide sequences to correct batch-related cross-sample contamination. The raw public data were reprocessed by TCRdb itself: fastp quality trimming at Q25, MiXCR clonotype calling, in-frame beta chains only. Here each entry gathers all rows of one CDR3 protein and keeps the most common genes and DNA. TCRdb, not the original authors, processed these V and J calls. The sample has 650,000 to 900,000 distinct CDR3 sequences on record, roughly 50% of them singletons. Over 4.5% of the sample rests with the top ten.

CDR1 SGHTA and CDR2 FQGNSA are derived from the germline V gene. After removal of 4 bases from V and 11 bases from J, the junction retains 20 bases not matched to a gene. Reading from cysteine to phenylalanine, the CDR3 counts 17 amino acids. The retained sequence is limited to the CDR3, 51 bases, with the frame set at the first base. To demonstrate the VDJtools post-analysis software, the study profiled TCR beta repertoires from the peripheral blood of around 13 young patients with multiple sclerosis. Multiple sclerosis patients were children and adolescents aged roughly 6 to 16 years. Sequenced input: blood. The clonotype was recovered from a girl aged 5 to 17 with multiple sclerosis. This receptor chain uses TRBV7-2 and TRBJ2-5, with 9 junctional bases fitting TRBD2. The DNA sequence is TGTGCCAGCAGCTCATCGGGGGGTGTAGCGGGAGCGCGAGAGCAGTACTTC. It specifies CASSSSGGVAGAREQYF.